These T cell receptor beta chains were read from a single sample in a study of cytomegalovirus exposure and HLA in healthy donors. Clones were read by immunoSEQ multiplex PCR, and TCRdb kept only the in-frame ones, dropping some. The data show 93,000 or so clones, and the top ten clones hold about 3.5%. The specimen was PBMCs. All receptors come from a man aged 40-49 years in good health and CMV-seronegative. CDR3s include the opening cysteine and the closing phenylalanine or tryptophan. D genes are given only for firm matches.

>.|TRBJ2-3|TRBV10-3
TGTGCCATCAGTGTCGGGAGCGTCACAGATACGCAGTATTTT
CAISVGSVTDTQYF
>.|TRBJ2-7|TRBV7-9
TGTGCCAGCATGAAGGCGGGGCAAACCCGATACGAGCAGTACTTC
CASMKAGQTRYEQYF
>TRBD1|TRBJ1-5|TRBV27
TGTGCCAGCAGTTTCTCGGGACAGGGGGGCAATCAGCCCCAGCATTTT
CASSFSGQGGNQPQHF
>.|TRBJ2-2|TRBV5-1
TGCGCCAGCAGCTTGTTGGGGCTCCCGACGGTCTCCCGGGAGCTGTTTTTT
CASSLLGLPTVSRELFF
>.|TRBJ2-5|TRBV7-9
TGTGCCAGCAGATATCGGACGGGGTACCAAGAGACCCAGTACTTC
CASRYRTGYQETQYF
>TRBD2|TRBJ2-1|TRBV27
TGTGCCAGCAGAGCGGGACCCGTAAGTGAGCAGTTCTTC
CASRAGPVSEQFF
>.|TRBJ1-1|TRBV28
TGTGCCAGCAGTTTAACGCAGGGGATGAACACTGAAGCTTTCTTT
CASSLTQGMNTEAFF
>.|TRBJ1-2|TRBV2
TGTGCCAGCAGTGACCGACAAGATGGCTACACCTTC
CASSDRQDGYTF
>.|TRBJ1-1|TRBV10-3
TGTGCCATCAGTGAGTCAGCGGCATCAGAAAGGGCTTTCTTT
CAISESAASERAFF
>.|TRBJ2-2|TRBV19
TGCGGGGTATCGAACACCGGGGAGCTGTTTTTT
CGVSNTGELFF
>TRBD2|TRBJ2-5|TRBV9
TGTGCCAGCAGCGTAGATTCTAGCGGGTACCAAGAGACCCAGTACTTC
CASSVDSSGYQETQYF
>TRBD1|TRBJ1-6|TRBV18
TGTGCCAGCTCCTCAAGGGCTCAGGGACAGGGGGCGAACAATTCACCCCTCCACTTT
CASSSRAQGQGANNSPLHF
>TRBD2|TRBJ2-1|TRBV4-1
TGCGCCAGCAGTATGGCGGGAGAGTCGCGGGAGCAGTTCTTC
CASSMAGESREQFF
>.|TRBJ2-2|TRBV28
TGTGCCAGCAGCTTTCTTCGAGGTAACACCGGGGAGCTGTTTTTT
CASSFLRGNTGELFF
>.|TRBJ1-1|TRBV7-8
TGTGCCAGCAGCTTAGCCGGGGGAAGGAACACTGAAGCTTTCTTT
CASSLAGGRNTEAFF
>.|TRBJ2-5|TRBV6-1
TGTGCCAGCAGCCCCGGAGGGATGGGGACCCAGTACTTC
CASSPGGMGTQYF
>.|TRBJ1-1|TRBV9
TGTGCCAGCAGCGCGGGGGGGATGAACACTGAAGCTTTCTTT
CASSAGGMNTEAFF
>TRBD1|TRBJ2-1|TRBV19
TGTGCCAGTAGTATATCAGGGGGCGCGGGGAATGAGCAGTTCTTC
CASSISGGAGNEQFF
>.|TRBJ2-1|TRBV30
TGTGCCTTTAAGGGGGTTTACAATGAGCAGTTCTTC
CAFKGVYNEQFF
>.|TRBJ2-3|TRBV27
TGTGCCAGCAGTTTTTCGGGGACTCGAGGGCACACAGATACGCAGTATTTT
CASSFSGTRGHTDTQYF
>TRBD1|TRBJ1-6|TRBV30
TGTGCCTGGTTGACAGGGTCCGCCTATAATTCACCCCTCCACTTT
CAWLTGSAYNSPLHF
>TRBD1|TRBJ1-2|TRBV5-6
TGTGCCAGCAGCTTGGTGCAGGGGGCGCGAAATTATGGCTACACCTTC
CASSLVQGARNYGYTF
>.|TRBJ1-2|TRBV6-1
TGTGCCAGCAGGCCTCCGGCGGGGTGGGACTATGGCTACACCTTC
CASRPPAGWDYGYTF
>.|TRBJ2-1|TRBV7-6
TGTGCCAGCAGCTTAGCGGGGGGGCAGTACAATGAGCAGTTCTTC
CASSLAGGQYNEQFF
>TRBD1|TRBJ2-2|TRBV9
TGTGCCAGCACGTGGGGGGGACAGGGCACCGGGGAGCTGTTTTTT
CASTWGGQGTGELFF
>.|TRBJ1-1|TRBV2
TGTGCCAGCAGTAGGGACAAGAACACTGAAGCTTTCTTT
CASSRDKNTEAFF
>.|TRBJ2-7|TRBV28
TGTGCCAGCAGTTTCCTAAAAGGACAGCACTTCTCCTACGAGCAGTACTTC
CASSFLKGQHFSYEQYF
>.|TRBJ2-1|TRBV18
TGTGCCAGCTCACCACCTGCGGACAATGAGCAGTTCTTC
CASSPPADNEQFF
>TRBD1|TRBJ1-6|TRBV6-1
TGTGCCAGCAGTGCCAGGGGGCGGCTGGAATCACCCCTCCACTTT
CASSARGRLESPLHF
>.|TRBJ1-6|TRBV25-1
TGTGCCACCCAGGGCCTTTATAATTCACCCCTCCACTTT
CATQGLYNSPLHF
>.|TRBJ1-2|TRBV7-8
TGTGCCAGCAGCTTAGATTCAGGGAACTATGGCTACACCTTC
CASSLDSGNYGYTF
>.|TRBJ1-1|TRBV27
TGTGCCAGCATAAGCGTACTAGATACTGAAGCTTTCTTT
CASISVLDTEAFF
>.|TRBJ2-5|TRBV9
TGTGCCAGCAGCAAGGACTCCGGAACATTCCAAGAGACCCAGTACTTC
CASSKDSGTFQETQYF
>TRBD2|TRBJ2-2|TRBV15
TGTGCCACCAGCCCGCGGTCCGGGACTAGCGGCACCGGGGAGCTGTTTTTT
CATSPRSGTSGTGELFF
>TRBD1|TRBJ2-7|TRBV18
TGTGCCAGCTCACTCGGACAGGGGGGCTACGAGCAGTACTTC
CASSLGQGGYEQYF
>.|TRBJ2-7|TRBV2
TGTGCCAGCAGTCCCCCGGGGTTTGACTACGAGCAGTACTTC
CASSPPGFDYEQYF
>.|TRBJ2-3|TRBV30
TGTGCCTGGACGCCACAGGGCGTTACGCAGTATTTT
CAWTPQGVTQYF
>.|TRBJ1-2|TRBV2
TGTGCCAGCAGCCCTACCGGGACTGCTAATAGTGGCTACACCTTC
CASSPTGTANSGYTF
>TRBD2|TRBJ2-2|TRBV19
TGTGCCAGTGGGCCGGGAGGGCCCGGGGAGCTGTTTTTT
CASGPGGPGELFF
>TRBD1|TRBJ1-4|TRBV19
TGTGCCAGTCGCGACAGGGGGCCTAATGAAAAACTGTTTTTT
CASRDRGPNEKLFF
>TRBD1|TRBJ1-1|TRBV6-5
TGTGCCAGCATCGGGACAGGGCGCGATGAAGCTTTCTTT
CASIGTGRDEAFF
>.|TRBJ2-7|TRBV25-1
TGTGCCAGCAGTAACTACGAGCAGTACTTC
CASSNYEQYF
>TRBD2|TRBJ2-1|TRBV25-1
TGTGCCAGCATCCTCGGGACTAGCAATGAGCAGTTCTTC
CASILGTSNEQFF
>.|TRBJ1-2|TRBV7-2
TGTGCCAGCAGCTCGCGGGACGAGTATGGCTACACCTTC
CASSSRDEYGYTF
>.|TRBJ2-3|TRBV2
TGTGCCAGCAGTGCTGACTTCACAGATACGCAGTATTTT
CASSADFTDTQYF
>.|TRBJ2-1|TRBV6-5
TGTGCCAGCAGTTCTGGGACTCCCAATGAGCAGTTCTTC
CASSSGTPNEQFF
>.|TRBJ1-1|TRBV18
TGTGCCAGCTCCCAACCCTTGGACGGGATGACCGAAGCTTTCTTT
CASSQPLDGMTEAFF
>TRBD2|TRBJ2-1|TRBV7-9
TGTGCCAGCAGCTTTCGGCGGGAGTCCTACAATGAGCAGTTCTTC
CASSFRRESYNEQFF
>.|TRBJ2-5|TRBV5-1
TGCGCCAGCAGCTTGTTAGTGGGAGAACAAGAGACCCAGTACTTC
CASSLLVGEQETQYF
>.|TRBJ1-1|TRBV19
TGTGCCAGTAGCGCGTCAGGGGCCAGGATGAACACTGAAGCTTTCTTT
CASSASGARMNTEAFF
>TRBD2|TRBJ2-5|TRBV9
TGTGCCAGCAGCGTAGGAACGACTAGCGGGGGCCAAGAGACCCAGTACTTC
CASSVGTTSGGQETQYF
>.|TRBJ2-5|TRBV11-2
TGTGCCAGCAGCTTAAATGTGGGAGGTCAAGAGACCCAGTACTTC
CASSLNVGGQETQYF
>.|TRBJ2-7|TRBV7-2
TGTGCCAGCAGCTTAGTTTATCGGGGTGCTCAGAGGGCCTCCTACGAGCAGTACTTC
CASSLVYRGAQRASYEQYF
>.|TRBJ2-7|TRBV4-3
TGCGCCAGCAGCCAAGATTCGCGGGGAGGGGGGGAGCAGTACTTC
CASSQDSRGGGEQYF
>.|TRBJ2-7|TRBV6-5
TGTGCCAGCAGTAGACAGTCTTCCTACGAGCAGTACTTC
CASSRQSSYEQYF
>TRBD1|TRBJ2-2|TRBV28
TGTGCCAGCAGTTTTACAGGGGTGGGCACCGGGGAGCTGTTTTTT
CASSFTGVGTGELFF
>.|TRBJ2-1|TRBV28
TGTGCCAGCAGGTTATGGGGCGCACAGGGCCATGAGCAGTTCTTC
CASRLWGAQGHEQFF
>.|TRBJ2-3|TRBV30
TGTGCCTGGAGTCGGGCAGGGATCAGCAGAGATACGCAGTATTTT
CAWSRAGISRDTQYF
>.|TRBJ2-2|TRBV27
TGTGCCAGCAGGGTAGGACAAAATTTGAACACCGGGGAGCTGTTTTTT
CASRVGQNLNTGELFF